The rows below give T cell receptor beta chains drawn from one sample of a study of blood T cell repertoires in COVID-19. Assay: immunoSEQ multiplex PCR; the TCRdb copy retains only in-frame clones and omits some. Among about 73,000 clones listed, around 83% were seen once. Material: peripheral blood. Receptor source: a woman aged 55-69 years with acute or convalescent COVID-19. The CDR3 runs from the conserved cysteine through the conserved F or W. D genes are given only for firm matches. Clone sizes are given selectively: once, few, many, or a class where the clone is expanded.

V gene: TRBV24-1; clone size: -; D gene: -; J gene: TRBJ2-1; CDR3 DNA: TGTGCCACCAGTGAGGAGGGGCGCAAAAATGAGCAGTTCTTC; CDR3 protein: CATSEEGRKNEQFF
V gene: TRBV3-1/TRBV3-2; clone size: -; D gene: -; J gene: TRBJ1-3; CDR3 DNA: TGTGCCAGCGGGAGGGGCTCTGGAAACACCATATATTTT; CDR3 protein: CASGRGSGNTIYF
V gene: TRBV30; clone size: once; D gene: -; J gene: TRBJ1-2; CDR3 DNA: TGTGCCTGGAAGACAGACCCCCAGTCCTATGGCTACACCTTC; CDR3 protein: CAWKTDPQSYGYTF
V gene: TRBV6-2/TRBV6-3; clone size: -; D gene: -; J gene: TRBJ2-7; CDR3 DNA: TGTGCCAGCAGTTACTCCAGCGCGATCGTCTTGGAGCAGTACTTC; CDR3 protein: CASSYSSAIVLEQYF
V gene: TRBV7-9; clone size: once; D gene: -; J gene: TRBJ1-1; CDR3 DNA: TGTGCCAGCAGCGCCGGACAGATTGGAACTTTCTTT; CDR3 protein: CASSAGQIGTFF
V gene: TRBV5-8; clone size: few; D gene: -; J gene: TRBJ2-6; CDR3 DNA: TGTGCCAGCAGCCTGGACGGCTCTGGGGCCAACGTCCTGACTTTC; CDR3 protein: CASSLDGSGANVLTF
V gene: TRBV10-3; clone size: -; D gene: -; J gene: TRBJ1-3; CDR3 DNA: TGTGCCATCACCCCGACGGGCTCTGGAAACACCATATATTTT; CDR3 protein: CAITPTGSGNTIYF
V gene: TRBV19; clone size: -; D gene: TRBD2; J gene: TRBJ2-3; CDR3 DNA: TGTGCCAGTAGCCTCGGACTAGCGGGGGCCCCAGATACGCAGTATTTT; CDR3 protein: CASSLGLAGAPDTQYF
V gene: TRBV18; clone size: -; D gene: TRBD2; J gene: TRBJ2-3; CDR3 DNA: TGTGCCAGCTCACCACCTAGCGGGGGGGCGGATACGCAGTATTTT; CDR3 protein: CASSPPSGGADTQYF
V gene: TRBV6-4; clone size: -; D gene: TRBD1; J gene: TRBJ1-5; CDR3 DNA: TGTGCCAGCAGTTTACAGGGGAATCAGCCCCAGCATTTT; CDR3 protein: CASSLQGNQPQHF
V gene: TRBV19; clone size: -; D gene: TRBD1; J gene: TRBJ1-2; CDR3 DNA: TGTGCCAGTAGTACCCTGGACAGGTTTGGTGGAGGCTACACCTTC; CDR3 protein: CASSTLDRFGGGYTF
V gene: TRBV30; clone size: -; D gene: -; J gene: TRBJ1-4; CDR3 DNA: TGTGCCTGGGAGTATGCAACTAATGAAAAACTGTTTTTT; CDR3 protein: CAWEYATNEKLFF
V gene: TRBV3-1/TRBV3-2; clone size: -; D gene: TRBD1; J gene: TRBJ2-7; CDR3 DNA: TGTGCCAGCAGCCATGGGACAGGGTCTTCCTACGAGCAGTACTTC; CDR3 protein: CASSHGTGSSYEQYF
V gene: TRBV7-2; clone size: -; D gene: -; J gene: TRBJ1-1; CDR3 DNA: TGTGCCAGCACCCGACCAGGGAGGGGGTCTTCTGAAGCTTTCTTT; CDR3 protein: CASTRPGRGSSEAFF
V gene: TRBV19; clone size: -; D gene: TRBD2; J gene: TRBJ2-3; CDR3 DNA: TGTGCCAGTAGGCCTAGCGGGGGGTACACAGATACGCAGTATTTT; CDR3 protein: CASRPSGGYTDTQYF
V gene: TRBV29-1; clone size: -; D gene: TRBD1; J gene: TRBJ1-2; CDR3 DNA: TGCAGCGGAAGCACAGGGGGCCATGGCTACACCTTC; CDR3 protein: CSGSTGGHGYTF
V gene: TRBV2; clone size: -; D gene: TRBD1; J gene: TRBJ1-2; CDR3 DNA: TGTGCCAGCAAACCTGGACAGGGGGCATGGGGCTACACCTTC; CDR3 protein: CASKPGQGAWGYTF
V gene: TRBV5-1; clone size: -; D gene: TRBD1; J gene: TRBJ1-2; CDR3 DNA: TGCGCCAGCAGCTTGGCCCCCGGGACAGGGGGCGAGGGTGGCTACACCTTC; CDR3 protein: CASSLAPGTGGEGGYTF
V gene: TRBV19; clone size: -; D gene: TRBD2; J gene: TRBJ2-5; CDR3 DNA: TGTGCCTCTGGCGGGGGGGCGGGGTTAGAGACCCAGTACTTC; CDR3 protein: CASGGGAGLETQYF
V gene: TRBV29-1; clone size: -; D gene: -; J gene: TRBJ2-7; CDR3 DNA: TGCAGCGTTGAAGAGACGGGATTCTACGAGCAGTACTTC; CDR3 protein: CSVEETGFYEQYF
V gene: TRBV5-6; clone size: -; D gene: -; J gene: TRBJ1-1; CDR3 DNA: TGTGCCAGCAGCGTACCGGGATTGGGGAACACTGAAGCTTTCTTT; CDR3 protein: CASSVPGLGNTEAFF
V gene: TRBV3-1/TRBV3-2; clone size: few; D gene: -; J gene: TRBJ1-2; CDR3 DNA: TGTGCCAGCAGCCAAGTATATGGCGGGGACTATGGCTACACCTTC; CDR3 protein: CASSQVYGGDYGYTF
V gene: TRBV2; clone size: -; D gene: -; J gene: TRBJ1-2; CDR3 DNA: TGTGCCAGCAGATTCGGGGGAGGCGGCTACACCTTC; CDR3 protein: CASRFGGGGYTF
V gene: TRBV5-1; clone size: -; D gene: -; J gene: TRBJ1-1; CDR3 DNA: TGCGCCAGCAGCTTGGTCGGAGGCCGCATGAACACTGAAGCTTTCTTT; CDR3 protein: CASSLVGGRMNTEAFF
V gene: TRBV5-4; clone size: few; D gene: TRBD1; J gene: TRBJ1-2; CDR3 DNA: TGTGCCAGCAGCTTGTCGGGACAGGGTACCTTC; CDR3 protein: CASSLSGQGTF
V gene: TRBV2; clone size: -; D gene: TRBD1; J gene: TRBJ1-1; CDR3 DNA: TGTGCCAGCAGACAAAACAGGGGTGGGAACACTGAAGCTTTCTTT; CDR3 protein: CASRQNRGGNTEAFF
V gene: TRBV6-1; clone size: -; D gene: TRBD2; J gene: TRBJ2-2; CDR3 DNA: TGTGCCAGCAGTGAAGGAGGGTTAGCGGGGGGACCCGGGGAGCTGTTTTTT; CDR3 protein: CASSEGGLAGGPGELFF
V gene: TRBV6-5; clone size: few; D gene: -; J gene: TRBJ1-6; CDR3 DNA: TGTGCCAGCACCACGGGTAATTCACCCCTCCACTTT; CDR3 protein: CASTTGNSPLHF
V gene: TRBV5-1; clone size: -; D gene: -; J gene: TRBJ1-5; CDR3 DNA: TGCGCCAGCAGCTTGGAGGGGTATAGCAATCAGCCCCAGCATTTT; CDR3 protein: CASSLEGYSNQPQHF
V gene: TRBV6-5; clone size: -; D gene: -; J gene: TRBJ2-1; CDR3 DNA: TGTGCCAGCAGTTACGGTGATGGTAGCTCCTACAATGAGCAGTTCTTC; CDR3 protein: CASSYGDGSSYNEQFF
V gene: TRBV24-1; clone size: -; D gene: TRBD1; J gene: TRBJ2-7; CDR3 DNA: TGTGCCACCAGTGGTACCGGGACAGGGTACGAGCAGTACTTC; CDR3 protein: CATSGTGTGYEQYF
V gene: TRBV5-1; clone size: -; D gene: -; J gene: TRBJ1-5; CDR3 DNA: TGCGCCAGCAGCTTGTGGGGAGGGAATCAGCCCCAGCATTTT; CDR3 protein: CASSLWGGNQPQHF
V gene: TRBV7-3; clone size: -; D gene: TRBD2; J gene: TRBJ2-1; CDR3 DNA: TGTGCCAGCACACGTGCGGGGGGGACCTCCTACAATGAGCAGTTCTTC; CDR3 protein: CASTRAGGTSYNEQFF
V gene: TRBV23-1; clone size: -; D gene: TRBD1; J gene: TRBJ1-2; CDR3 DNA: TGCGCCAGCAGTTCGGACAGGCCCTATGGCTACACCTTC; CDR3 protein: CASSSDRPYGYTF
V gene: TRBV7-2; clone size: -; D gene: -; J gene: TRBJ1-5; CDR3 DNA: TGTGCCAGCAGCTTAGCGACAGACAATCAGCCCCAGCATTTT; CDR3 protein: CASSLATDNQPQHF
V gene: TRBV7-3; clone size: few; D gene: TRBD1; J gene: TRBJ2-3; CDR3 DNA: TGTGCCAGCAGCTTGGGACAGGGGTGGTTCGGTGGAGATACGCAGTATTTT; CDR3 protein: CASSLGQGWFGGDTQYF
V gene: TRBV5-4; clone size: -; D gene: TRBD2; J gene: TRBJ2-7; CDR3 DNA: TGTGCCAGCAGCCGAAGCGTAAGCGGGGGGCCTAACTACGAGCAGTACTTC; CDR3 protein: CASSRSVSGGPNYEQYF
V gene: TRBV5-1; clone size: -; D gene: TRBD2; J gene: TRBJ2-7; CDR3 DNA: TGCGCCAGCAGCTTGTCCCCAGCGGGGGCCCCCTACGAGCAGTACTTC; CDR3 protein: CASSLSPAGAPYEQYF
V gene: TRBV2; clone size: -; D gene: -; J gene: TRBJ1-5; CDR3 DNA: TGTGCCAGCAGTGAAAACACAGCTAATCAGCCCCAGCATTTT; CDR3 protein: CASSENTANQPQHF
V gene: TRBV15; clone size: -; D gene: -; J gene: TRBJ2-5; CDR3 DNA: TGTGCCACCAGCAGAGATACTCAGCCGGGGGAGACCCAGTACTTC; CDR3 protein: CATSRDTQPGETQYF
V gene: TRBV30; clone size: once; D gene: TRBD1; J gene: TRBJ1-1; CDR3 DNA: TGTGCCTGGTCCTGGACAGGGGGGAGGACTGAAGCTTTCTTT; CDR3 protein: CAWSWTGGRTEAFF
V gene: TRBV2; clone size: -; D gene: -; J gene: TRBJ2-7; CDR3 DNA: TGTGCCAGCAGTCAGGACTCTCGCGGCGAGCAGTACTTC; CDR3 protein: CASSQDSRGEQYF
V gene: TRBV19; clone size: few; D gene: -; J gene: TRBJ1-1; CDR3 DNA: TGTGCCGCGTCGGGACATTGGAACACTGAAGCTTTCTTT; CDR3 protein: CAASGHWNTEAFF
V gene: TRBV3-1/TRBV3-2; clone size: few; D gene: -; J gene: TRBJ1-3; CDR3 DNA: TGTGCCAGCAGCCCGTGGACAGCTGGAAACACCATATATTTT; CDR3 protein: CASSPWTAGNTIYF
V gene: TRBV5-1; clone size: -; D gene: TRBD1; J gene: TRBJ1-5; CDR3 DNA: TGCGCCAGCAGCTGGGGACAGGGGGGCAATCAGCCCCAGCATTTT; CDR3 protein: CASSWGQGGNQPQHF
V gene: TRBV19; clone size: once; D gene: -; J gene: TRBJ1-5; CDR3 DNA: TGTGCCAGTCAAAACCGGCGGGGGCCGAATCAGCCCCAGCATTTT; CDR3 protein: CASQNRRGPNQPQHF
V gene: TRBV12-3/TRBV12-4; clone size: -; D gene: -; J gene: TRBJ2-1; CDR3 DNA: TGTGCCAGCAGTTTAATACAGGGCAATGAGCAGTTCTTC; CDR3 protein: CASSLIQGNEQFF
V gene: TRBV7-3; clone size: -; D gene: TRBD1; J gene: TRBJ1-5; CDR3 DNA: TGTGCCAGCAGCCCCTCGGGACAGGGTGATCAGCCCCAGCATTTT; CDR3 protein: CASSPSGQGDQPQHF
V gene: TRBV25-1; clone size: -; D gene: TRBD1; J gene: TRBJ1-2; CDR3 DNA: TGTGCCAGCAGCGCCTCGGGACAGGGATATGGCTACACCTTC; CDR3 protein: CASSASGQGYGYTF
V gene: TRBV10-3; clone size: -; D gene: TRBD1; J gene: TRBJ2-7; CDR3 DNA: TGTGCCATCAGTCACCCGCGTCCGGCACAGGGGGCAATAAACGAGCAGTACTTC; CDR3 protein: CAISHPRPAQGAINEQYF
V gene: TRBV5-1; clone size: -; D gene: -; J gene: TRBJ1-3; CDR3 DNA: TGCGCCAGCAGCATACAAAGCGAATCTGGAAACACCATATATTTT; CDR3 protein: CASSIQSESGNTIYF